This T cell receptor beta chain appears in the sequencing data of a study of beta chain features in type 1 diabetes. The sample holds a few counts of this clone. The antigen is not known. Findings and limits, study-wide: People with Type 1 diabetes carried modestly yet significantly shorter TCRB CDR3s in all four CD4+ subsets.

Per the germline V gene, CDR1 is LNHDA and CDR2 is SQIVND (reference sequence). V was clipped by 7 bases and J by 0 bases, with 16 bases between them. This CDR3 has 16 amino acids. Of the isolated RNA, all was reverse transcribed, and so the sequenced material was expressed TCRB transcripts. Assay: immunoSEQ multiplex PCR; the TCRdb copy retains only in-frame clones and omits some. Found here are a few hundred thousand clones, about 10% of them singletons; the top ten hold about 0.63%. Material: central memory CD4+ T cells from blood. The chain combines TRBV19 with TRBJ1-5; D remains ambiguous. The sequence came from a man aged 25-45 years with type 1 diabetes. The DNA of the CDR3 is TGTGCCAGTACCCCGAGGGCAGCGATTAGCAATCAGCCCCAGCATTTT. It encodes CASTPRAAISNQPQHF.